This T cell receptor beta chain is from a study of shared clonotypes between healthy human individuals. Background on the study: Each donor contributed plates that comprised three CD4 naive, three CD4 memory, two CD8 naive and one CD8 memory.

With 0 bases removed from V and 1 base from J, the gap between germline ends came to 8 bases. The CDR3 spans 14 residues. CDR1 SGHRS and CDR2 YFSETQ come from the germline V gene. Note on this clone: Other nucleotide sequences in the sample specify the same CDR3.

Assay: immunoSEQ multiplex PCR; the TCRdb copy retains only in-frame clones and omits some. The table lists roughly 2.2 million clones, 80% to 95% of them singletons. This TCR came from a man younger than 35 in good health. Some clones in this sample may be carry-over from other donors' samples. Sequencing was done on a sample of naive CD4+ T cells from PBMCs. Documented subset: CD45RA+ positively selected. V gene TRBV5-1 combines with J gene TRBJ2-7, with D unresolved. As DNA, the CDR3 is TGCGCCAGCAGCTTGGACGGCATTTCCTACGAGCAGTACTTC. The encoded protein is CASSLDGISYEQYF.